This record covers a single T cell receptor beta chain. The antigen is unknown. The data belong to a study of blood T cells in healthy people across ages. Study-wide points: Estimates based on one million T cells were treated as lower bounds. Strongly correlated with naive T cell percentage was TCR beta diversity.

V was trimmed by 4 bases and J by 2 bases, leaving 9 bases between them. CDR1 and CDR2 (germline): DFQATT, SNEGSKA (reference sequence). CDR3 length: 13 residues. Alongside a J-beta primer mix, a sample-barcoded 5' primer served in a second PCR lasting 7 to 11 cycles. All samples yielded 3 million or more CDR3-containing paired-end reads. A single record per CDR3 protein comes from TCRdb applying MiXCR to the 5' RACE reads. The data show about 1.5 million distinct CDR3 sequences, 40% to 45% seen once. The origin of this receptor is a woman under 30 in good health. Material: blood. J is TRBJ1-5 and V is TRBV20-1; the D is unclear. The CDR3 region is CSATLTGNQPQHF. In nucleotides, the CDR3 is TGCAGTGCTACCCTAACGGGCAATCAGCCCCAGCATTTT.